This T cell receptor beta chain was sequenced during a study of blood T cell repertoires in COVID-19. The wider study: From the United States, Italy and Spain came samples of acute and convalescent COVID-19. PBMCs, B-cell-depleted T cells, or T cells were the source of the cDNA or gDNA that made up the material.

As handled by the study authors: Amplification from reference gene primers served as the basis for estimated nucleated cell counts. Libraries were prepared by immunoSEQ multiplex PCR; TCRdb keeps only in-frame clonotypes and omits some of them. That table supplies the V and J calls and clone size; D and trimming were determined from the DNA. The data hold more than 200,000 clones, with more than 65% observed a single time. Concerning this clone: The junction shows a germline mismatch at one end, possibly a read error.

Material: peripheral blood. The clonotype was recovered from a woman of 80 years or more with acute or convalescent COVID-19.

The CDR3 loop is CASSHTGSLGSGNTEVFF. CDR3 coding DNA: TGCGCCAGCAGCCATACAGGTAGTTTAGGGTCAGGGAACACTGAAGTTTTCTTT. J is TRBJ1-1 and V is TRBV5-1, with D possibly TRBD1 on 5 matching bases. The CDR3 runs 18 residues. CDR1 is SGHRS and CDR2 is YFSETQ in the germline V gene.